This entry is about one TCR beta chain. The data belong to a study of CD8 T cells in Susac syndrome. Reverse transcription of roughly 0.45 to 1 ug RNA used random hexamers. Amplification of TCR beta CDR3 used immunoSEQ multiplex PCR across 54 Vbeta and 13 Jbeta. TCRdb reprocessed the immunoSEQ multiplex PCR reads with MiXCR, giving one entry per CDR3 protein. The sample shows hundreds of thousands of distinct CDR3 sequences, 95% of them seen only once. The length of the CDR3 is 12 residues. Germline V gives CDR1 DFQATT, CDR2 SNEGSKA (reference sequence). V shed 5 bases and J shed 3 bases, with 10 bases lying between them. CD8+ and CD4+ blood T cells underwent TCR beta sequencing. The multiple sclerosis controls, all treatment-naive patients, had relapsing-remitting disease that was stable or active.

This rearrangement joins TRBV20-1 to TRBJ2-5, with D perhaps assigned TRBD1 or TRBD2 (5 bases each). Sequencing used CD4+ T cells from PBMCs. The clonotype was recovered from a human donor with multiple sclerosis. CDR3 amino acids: CSASRGEETQYF. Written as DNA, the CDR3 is TGCAGTGCTTCAAGAGGGGAAGAGACCCAGTACTTC.